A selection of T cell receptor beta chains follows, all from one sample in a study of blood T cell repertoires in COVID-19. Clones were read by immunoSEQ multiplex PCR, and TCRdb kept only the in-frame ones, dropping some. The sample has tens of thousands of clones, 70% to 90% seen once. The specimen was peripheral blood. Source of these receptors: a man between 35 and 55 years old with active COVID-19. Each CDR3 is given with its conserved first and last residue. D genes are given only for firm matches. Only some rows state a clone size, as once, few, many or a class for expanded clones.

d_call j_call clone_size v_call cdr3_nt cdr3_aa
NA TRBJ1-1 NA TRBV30 TGTGCCTGGAGTGTGGCGGTGAACACTGAAGCTTTCTTT CAWSVAVNTEAFF
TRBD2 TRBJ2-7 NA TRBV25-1 TGTGCCAGCACTTTACTAGCGGGAGGGGTCCACGAGCAGTACTTC CASTLLAGGVHEQYF
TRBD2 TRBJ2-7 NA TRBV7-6 TGTGCCAGCAGCTTGGGAGGGGCCACCTCCTACGAGCAGTACTTC CASSLGGATSYEQYF
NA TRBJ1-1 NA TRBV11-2 TGTGCCAGCAGCTACTCCATGAACACTGAAGCTTTCTTT CASSYSMNTEAFF
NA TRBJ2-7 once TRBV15 TGTGCCACCAGCAGACTGCTGGGGGCTTACGAGCAGTACTTC CATSRLLGAYEQYF
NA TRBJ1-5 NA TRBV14 TGTGCCAGCAAAGGCCCGGGGAGCAATCAGCCCCAGCATTTT CASKGPGSNQPQHF
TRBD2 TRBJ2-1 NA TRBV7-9 TGTGCCAGCAGCGATAATAGCGGGAGCGCCGAGGCTTCCAATGAGCAGTTCTTC CASSDNSGSAEASNEQFF
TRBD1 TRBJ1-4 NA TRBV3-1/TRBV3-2 TGTGCCAGCAGCCAATGGGACAGGGGTGTGGAAAAACTGTTTTTT CASSQWDRGVEKLFF
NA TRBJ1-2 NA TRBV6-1 TGTGCCAGCAGTGATACCCTACAGGTGGGCTATGGCTACACCTTC CASSDTLQVGYGYTF
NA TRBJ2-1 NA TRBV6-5 TGTGCCAGCGCCTCACAGGGACGGGTGGTGGAGCAGTTCTTC CASASQGRVVEQFF
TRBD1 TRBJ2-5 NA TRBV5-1 TGCGCCAGCAGCCCAGGACAGGCTCAAGAGACCCAGTACTTC CASSPGQAQETQYF
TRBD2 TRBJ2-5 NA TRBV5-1 TGCGCCAGTTCACTAGCGGGAGGAATAGAGACCCAGTACTTC CASSLAGGIETQYF
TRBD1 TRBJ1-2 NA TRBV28 TGTGCCAGCAGTCGACAGGGGATTAACTATGGCTACACCTTC CASSRQGINYGYTF
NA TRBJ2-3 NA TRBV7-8 TGTGCCAGCAGCTTAGTGGCAGGGTGGGACACAGATACGCAGTATTTT CASSLVAGWDTDTQYF
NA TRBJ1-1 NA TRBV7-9 TGTGCCAGCAGCTCCCCGGGACTCTCGAACACTGAAGCTTTCTTT CASSSPGLSNTEAFF
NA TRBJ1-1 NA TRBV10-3 TGTGCCATCAGTGGAACGGGGTTGGCTGAAGCTTTCTTT CAISGTGLAEAFF
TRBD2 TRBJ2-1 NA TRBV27 TGTGCCAGCAGTTTAAGCGGGAGCTCCTACAATGAGCAGTTCTTC CASSLSGSSYNEQFF
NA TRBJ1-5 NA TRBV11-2 TGTGCCAGCAGCTTAGGAGGCAGGGATAATCAGCCCCAGCATTTT CASSLGGRDNQPQHF
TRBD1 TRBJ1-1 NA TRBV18 TGTGCCAGCTCACTGAGACAGGGCCCCAACACTGAAGCTTTCTTT CASSLRQGPNTEAFF
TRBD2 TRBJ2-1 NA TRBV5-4 TGTGCCAGCAGCTTGGAGGGTTTTGGGGTGACTAGCGGGGGAACGAATGAGCAGTTCTTC CASSLEGFGVTSGGTNEQFF
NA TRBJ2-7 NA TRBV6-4 TGTGCCAGCAGTGAAGTCGCAGGGCCCTCCTACGAGCAGTACTTC CASSEVAGPSYEQYF
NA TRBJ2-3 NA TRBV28 TGTGCCAGCACCCTGGGCGACCTAGATACGCAGTATTTT CASTLGDLDTQYF
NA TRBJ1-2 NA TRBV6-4 TGTGCCAGCAGTGACTCCCGGTACTATGGCTACACCTTC CASSDSRYYGYTF
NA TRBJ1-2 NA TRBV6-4 TGTGCCAGCAGTGACAGGGGCTATGGCTACACCTTC CASSDRGYGYTF
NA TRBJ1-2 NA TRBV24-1 TGTGCCACCGAGGGGGATAGGGATGGCTACACCTTC CATEGDRDGYTF
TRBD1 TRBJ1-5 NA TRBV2 TGTGCCAGCAGGCGGACAGGGGAGGGTCAGCCCCAGCATTTT CASRRTGEGQPQHF
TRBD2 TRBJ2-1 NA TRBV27 TGTGCCAGCAGTAGATTAACTAGCGGGAGATACAATGAGCAGTTCTTC CASSRLTSGRYNEQFF
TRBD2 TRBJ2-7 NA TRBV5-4 TGTGCCAGCAGCTCTAGACTAGCGGGAACTAACGAGCAGTACTTC CASSSRLAGTNEQYF
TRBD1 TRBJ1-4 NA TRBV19 TGTGCCAGTAGGGTCACCGGGACAGGGGGCGAAAAACTGTTTTTT CASRVTGTGGEKLFF
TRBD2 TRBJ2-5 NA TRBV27 TGTGCCAGCAGTCGAAGGACTAGCGGGACCGAGACCCAGTACTTC CASSRRTSGTETQYF
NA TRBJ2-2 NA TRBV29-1 TGCAGCGTTGAGGGGCGCGGGGTTGGCGGGGAGCTGTTTTTT CSVEGRGVGGELFF
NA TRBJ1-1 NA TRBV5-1 TGCGCCAGCACCCCGACCATGGGGAGCACTGAAGCTTTCTTT CASTPTMGSTEAFF
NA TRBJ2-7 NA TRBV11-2 TGTGCCAGCAGCTCGCCTCTTCAGGTGCAGTACTTC CASSSPLQVQYF
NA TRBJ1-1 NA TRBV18 TGTGCCAGCTCACACAGGGAGATGAACACTGAAGCTTTCTTT CASSHREMNTEAFF
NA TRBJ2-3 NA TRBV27 TGTGCCAGCAGGCCTACTCGCGGGGTCACAGATACGCAGTATTTT CASRPTRGVTDTQYF
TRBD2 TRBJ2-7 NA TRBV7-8 TGTGCCAGCAGCTTGCTAGGCCGGACTAGCATCAACGAGCAGTACTTC CASSLLGRTSINEQYF
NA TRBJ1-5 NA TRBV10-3 TGTGCCACACACCGGGACAACAATCAGCCCCAGCATTTT CATHRDNNQPQHF
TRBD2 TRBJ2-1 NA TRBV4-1 TGCGCCAGCAGCCAAGATCAATGGACTAGCGACAATGAGCAGTTCTTC CASSQDQWTSDNEQFF
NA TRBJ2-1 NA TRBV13 TGTGCCAGCAGCCTTCTACCGAGCTCCTACAATGAGCAGTTCTTC CASSLLPSSYNEQFF
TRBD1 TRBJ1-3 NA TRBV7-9 TGTGCCAGCAGCTTCCGGACAGGTCCTGGAAACACCATATATTTT CASSFRTGPGNTIYF
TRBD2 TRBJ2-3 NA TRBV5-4 TGTGCTCTGATAGACCGGGAGGGCCTTACAGATACGCAGTATTTT CALIDREGLTDTQYF
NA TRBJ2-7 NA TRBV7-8 TGTGCCAGCAGCCCCCGGTACGAGGGTGCCCACGAGCAGTACTTC CASSPRYEGAHEQYF
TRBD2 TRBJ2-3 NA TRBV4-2 TGTGCCAGCAGCCAAGACCCAGCGGGAGGGCCTTGGGGCACAGATACGCAGTATTTT CASSQDPAGGPWGTDTQYF
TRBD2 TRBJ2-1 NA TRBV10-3 TGTGCCATCAGTGAGTCCGAGACTAGCGGGAGTCTTAATGAGCAGTTCTTC CAISESETSGSLNEQFF
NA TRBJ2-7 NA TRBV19 TGTGCCAGTAGTATAGGACAGCCTGTGGGAGAGCAGTACTTC CASSIGQPVGEQYF
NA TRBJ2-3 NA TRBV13 TGTGCCAGCAGCTTAGGCGGGAGTTGGGCAGATACGCAGTATTTT CASSLGGSWADTQYF
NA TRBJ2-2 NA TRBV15 TGTGCCACCAAGGCGGGGGCGCGTAACGGGGAGCTGTTTTTT CATKAGARNGELFF
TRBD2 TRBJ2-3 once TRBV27 TGTGCCAGCGGGACTAGCGGGTACACAGATACGCAGTATTTT CASGTSGYTDTQYF
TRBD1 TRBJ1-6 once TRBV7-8 TGTGCCAGCAGCTTAACAGGGGCCTATAATTCACCCCTCCACTTT CASSLTGAYNSPLHF
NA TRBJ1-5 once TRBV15 TGTGCCACCAGCAGAGAGCAGGGGTTTCAGCCCCAGCATTTT CATSREQGFQPQHF
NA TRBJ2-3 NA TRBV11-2 TGTGCCAGCAGCCCCGGGGGAACGCAGTATTTT CASSPGGTQYF
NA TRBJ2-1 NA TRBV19 TGTGCCAGTAACACGGGAAATAACAATGAGCAGTTCTTC CASNTGNNNEQFF
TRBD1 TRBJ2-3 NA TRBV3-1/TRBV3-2 TGTGCCAGCAGCCAAACAGGGGTGCATGGGACAGATACGCAGTATTTT CASSQTGVHGTDTQYF
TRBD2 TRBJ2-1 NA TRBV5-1 TGCGCCAGCAGCATTAGGACTAGCATTTACTCCTACAATGAGCAGTTCTTC CASSIRTSIYSYNEQFF
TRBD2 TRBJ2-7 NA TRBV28 TGTGCCAGCATAGCGGGAGGACCCCATTACGAGCAGTACTTC CASIAGGPHYEQYF